These T cell receptor beta chains were read from a single sample in a study of identifying expanded T cells in peripheral blood. Clones were sequenced by immunoSEQ multiplex PCR, and TCRdb holds only the in-frame ones, with some missing. The sample carries tens of thousands of clones, 85% to 90% recorded once. Sample: blood. The receptors derive from a person between 18 and 70 years old in good health. Both conserved end residues are trimmed from each CDR3.

j_call	v_call	cdr3_aa
TRBJ1-5	TRBV7-9	ASSLDGGRNQPQH
TRBJ2-2	TRBV7-7	ASSSRDSGVGELF
TRBJ2-6	TRBV4-2	ASSHEQGSGANVLT
TRBJ1-2	TRBV19	ASSIGQLSSYT
TRBJ2-3	TRBV9	ASSGRPVGLLRLSTDTQY
TRBJ2-5	TRBV7-2	ASSLTFRLGPY
TRBJ2-7	TRBV5-4	ASSLVSGIHEQY
TRBJ2-3	TRBV6-1	ASSGAPGGLRSTDTQY
TRBJ2-7	TRBV19	ASSPLRGEQY
TRBJ1-5	TRBV30	AWKLSGGGGGQPQH
TRBJ2-1	TRBV6-1	ATLPWEGLYNEQF
TRBJ2-3	TRBV7-2	ANSPRLGVPDTQY
TRBJ2-7	TRBV5-6	ASSRGTVQLYEQY
TRBJ1-1	TRBV2	ANGRGAREAF
TRBJ1-4	TRBV25-1	ASSGSSLNEKLF
TRBJ2-7	TRBV5-6	ASSFEGGGGEQY
TRBJ1-6	TRBV7-2	ASSPLHNSPLH
TRBJ1-5	TRBV5-1	ASSPGTGYQPQH
TRBJ1-1	TRBV5-6	ASTRGAPPMNTEAF
TRBJ1-2	TRBV4-2	ASSRPGQGAGGYGYT
TRBJ1-6	TRBV7-9	AGGTEYNSPLH
TRBJ2-7	TRBV7-9	ASSYFPKATYEQY
TRBJ2-3	TRBV7-9	ASSSDTRLTDTQY
TRBJ2-5	TRBV19	ASRRGGASETQY
TRBJ1-6	TRBV18	ASSPWTGDGNSPLH
TRBJ2-7	TRBV5-1	ASSLIPRTGFSYEQY
TRBJ1-2	TRBV19	ASSIGTGAHYGYT
TRBJ2-3	TRBV5-1	ASRTAQGSDTQY
TRBJ1-1	TRBV19	ASSIVGGPGTEAF
TRBJ1-1	TRBV19	ASTWELNTEAF
TRBJ1-6	TRBV27	ASSLLGGGYWYNSPLH
TRBJ2-5	TRBV10-2	ASMDEETQY
TRBJ1-4	TRBV15	ATSRERAGPEKLF
TRBJ2-1	TRBV9	ASSVDIGQGAYGEQF
TRBJ1-5	TRBV6-4	ASSERGDNQPQH
TRBJ1-2	TRBV11-2	ASSLGASTRGYT
TRBJ1-2	TRBV5-4	AMTRGQGADGYT
TRBJ2-7	TRBV19	ASSIGWGASYEQY
TRBJ2-2	TRBV28	ASCWVFAGELF
TRBJ2-5	TRBV18	ASSDSGLLETQY
TRBJ1-5	TRBV28	ASSHHSGNQPQH
TRBJ1-6	TRBV4-2	ASSEGNYNSPLH
TRBJ2-5	TRBV5-1	ASSTGGGETQY
TRBJ2-1	TRBV2	AIPLGGAAYNEQF
TRBJ2-7	TRBV7-6	ASSGARQY
TRBJ1-1	TRBV19	ASSPRGNTEAF
TRBJ2-2	TRBV14	ASRQGKPYTGELF
TRBJ2-1	TRBV10-3	AISEGQEGNEQF
TRBJ1-2	TRBV7-9	ASSLRGVNYGYT
TRBJ2-2	TRBV19	ASSRRETGELF
TRBJ1-2	TRBV4-3	ASSQDLGPTYGYT
TRBJ2-7	TRBV6-1	ASRATYEQY
TRBJ2-3	TRBV7-9	ASSLGVDTQY
TRBJ2-5	TRBV7-8	ASSPRVVETQY
TRBJ2-3	TRBV29-1	SGATGADTQY
TRBJ1-1	TRBV7-2	ASSLGADREAF
TRBJ2-7	TRBV6-5	ASSPAGTGTYEQY
TRBJ1-5	TRBV28	ASSLPGALGQPQH
TRBJ2-3	TRBV4-1	ASSQDPPPDTQY